Listed below are T cell receptor beta chains from one sample, sequenced in a study of T cells in Graves' hyperthyroidism and ophthalmopathy. TCRdb processed the multiplex PCR reads anew with MiXCR; each CDR3 protein has one entry. The sample carries 640,000 or so distinct CDR3 sequences, roughly 14% recorded once. Material: blood. The receptors stem from a woman aged 40 to 50 with Graves' ophthalmopathy. Each CDR3 is given with its conserved first and last residue. The D gene is left open where the match is weak. Size is stated for part of the rows, as once, few or many counts, or as a class when the clone is expanded.

clone size: many; V gene: TRBV12-3/TRBV12-4; J gene: TRBJ1-1; D gene: NA; CDR3 DNA: TGTGCCAGCAGTTTCCTTTCAGGGGTAGCTTTCTTT; CDR3 protein: CASSFLSGVAFF
clone size: many; V gene: TRBV5-1; J gene: TRBJ1-2; D gene: NA; CDR3 DNA: TGTGCCAGCAGCTTAGAGGGTCGAGGCTACACCTTC; CDR3 protein: CASSLEGRGYTF
clone size: many; V gene: TRBV6-1; J gene: TRBJ2-7; D gene: NA; CDR3 DNA: TGTGCCAGCAGTGTCGTCACAAACTACGAGCAGTACTTC; CDR3 protein: CASSVVTNYEQYF
clone size: many; V gene: TRBV2; J gene: TRBJ1-1; D gene: NA; CDR3 DNA: TGTGCCAGCAGTGCCACGAACACTGAAGCTTTCTTT; CDR3 protein: CASSATNTEAFF
clone size: many; V gene: TRBV28; J gene: TRBJ2-5; D gene: TRBD1; CDR3 DNA: TGTGCCAGCAGCCAAGGACAGGATCGGGAGACCCAGTACTTC; CDR3 protein: CASSQGQDRETQYF
clone size: NA; V gene: TRBV29-1; J gene: TRBJ2-5; D gene: NA; CDR3 DNA: TGCAGCGTTGAAGTTGCGGGACAGCGGCTAGAGACCCAGTACTTC; CDR3 protein: CSVEVAGQRLETQYF
clone size: many; V gene: TRBV7-9; J gene: TRBJ2-2; D gene: TRBD1; CDR3 DNA: TGTGCCAGCAGCTTTGGGACAGTGAGCACCGGGGAGCTGTTTTTT; CDR3 protein: CASSFGTVSTGELFF
clone size: many; V gene: TRBV12-3/TRBV12-4; J gene: TRBJ2-7; D gene: TRBD1; CDR3 DNA: TGTGCCAGCAGTCGGGGACAGTACAGCGAGCAGTACTTC; CDR3 protein: CASSRGQYSEQYF
clone size: few; V gene: TRBV10-3; J gene: TRBJ2-2; D gene: NA; CDR3 DNA: TGTGCCATCCGCCGGGACGTCGATACAAACACCGGGGAGCTGTTTTTT; CDR3 protein: CAIRRDVDTNTGELFF
clone size: many; V gene: TRBV29-1; J gene: TRBJ1-5; D gene: NA; CDR3 DNA: TGCAGCGTTGACGTGGGGGGTTCGGGACCCCAGCATTTT; CDR3 protein: CSVDVGGSGPQHF
clone size: many; V gene: TRBV3-1; J gene: TRBJ1-2; D gene: NA; CDR3 DNA: TGTGCCAGCAGCCAAGGGCCCCAAACCCGAGACTATGGCTACACCTTC; CDR3 protein: CASSQGPQTRDYGYTF
clone size: many; V gene: TRBV24-1; J gene: TRBJ2-1; D gene: NA; CDR3 DNA: TGTGCCACCAGTGATACATCACAGGGGGGGACCAATGAGCAGTTCTTC; CDR3 protein: CATSDTSQGGTNEQFF
clone size: few; V gene: TRBV2; J gene: TRBJ1-1; D gene: NA; CDR3 DNA: TGTGCCAGCACCCTCGACGGGGTGAACACTGAAGCTTTCTTT; CDR3 protein: CASTLDGVNTEAFF
clone size: many; V gene: TRBV6-2/TRBV6-3; J gene: TRBJ1-1; D gene: NA; CDR3 DNA: TGTGCCAGCAGTTACTCCGCGAAGGGAAGGTCTTTCTTT; CDR3 protein: CASSYSAKGRSFF
clone size: many; V gene: TRBV12-3/TRBV12-4; J gene: TRBJ1-1; D gene: TRBD1; CDR3 DNA: TGTGCCAGCAGCCTCAGGGGGCCCACTGAAGCTTTCTTT; CDR3 protein: CASSLRGPTEAFF
clone size: many; V gene: TRBV29-1; J gene: TRBJ1-5; D gene: NA; CDR3 DNA: TGCAGCGTGGGGACACAGGGTAATCAGCCCCAGCATTTT; CDR3 protein: CSVGTQGNQPQHF
clone size: once; V gene: TRBV12-3/TRBV12-4; J gene: TRBJ2-7; D gene: TRBD2; CDR3 DNA: TGTGCCAGCAGCTTAAAGGGAGCGGGATCCTACAATGAGCAGTACTTC; CDR3 protein: CASSLKGAGSYNEQYF
clone size: many; V gene: TRBV6-1; J gene: TRBJ2-2; D gene: TRBD2; CDR3 DNA: TGTGCCAGCAGTGAAAGGCCTAGCGGGAGAAGGGGGACCGGGGAGCTGTTTTTT; CDR3 protein: CASSERPSGRRGTGELFF
clone size: few; V gene: TRBV7-9; J gene: TRBJ2-7; D gene: NA; CDR3 DNA: TGTGCCAGCAGCTTAGGGAATGACGAGCAGTACTTC; CDR3 protein: CASSLGNDEQYF
clone size: many; V gene: TRBV6-2/TRBV6-3; J gene: TRBJ1-2; D gene: NA; CDR3 DNA: TGTGCCAGCTCCGCGAGGCCATCCGTGGGCAGAGGGGATGGCTACACCTTC; CDR3 protein: CASSARPSVGRGDGYTF
clone size: NA; V gene: TRBV5-4; J gene: TRBJ2-2; D gene: NA; CDR3 DNA: TGTGCCAGCAGCCATGATAACGGGGAGCTGTTTTTT; CDR3 protein: CASSHDNGELFF
clone size: many; V gene: TRBV6-5; J gene: TRBJ1-1; D gene: NA; CDR3 DNA: TGTGCCACCAAGGGGCGGACCGAGGCTGAAGCTTTCTTT; CDR3 protein: CATKGRTEAEAFF
clone size: NA; V gene: TRBV28; J gene: TRBJ1-3; D gene: TRBD1; CDR3 DNA: TGTGCCAGCGCCTCCGACAGGGGAAGAAGAAACACCATATATTTT; CDR3 protein: CASASDRGRRNTIYF
clone size: many; V gene: TRBV2; J gene: TRBJ2-7; D gene: TRBD2; CDR3 DNA: TGTGCCAGCAGTGTCAATCCCGGGACTAGCGGGAGATTTGCCTACGAGCAGTACTTC; CDR3 protein: CASSVNPGTSGRFAYEQYF
clone size: once; V gene: TRBV6-2/TRBV6-3; J gene: TRBJ2-6; D gene: NA; CDR3 DNA: TGTGCCATCACAGGATCTGGGGCCAACGTCCTGACTTTC; CDR3 protein: CAITGSGANVLTF
clone size: NA; V gene: TRBV6-2/TRBV6-3; J gene: TRBJ1-1; D gene: TRBD1; CDR3 DNA: TGTGCCAGCAACACGGGACAGATAGAAAAAGCTTTCTTT; CDR3 protein: CASNTGQIEKAFF